The 20 T cell receptor beta chains presented below share a single source sample, sequenced in a study of blood T cell repertoires in COVID-19 (TCRdb year 2020). The library was made by the immunoSEQ multiplex PCR assay. In TCRdb, the immuneACCESS table is reduced to in-frame sequences with V and J assigned. These tables do not hold every clone; where another copy was compared, an unresolved V gene accounts for under half, and the others remain unexplained. This sample gives hundreds of thousands of clones in total; approximately 85% of them show up just once. The ten most abundant clones make up roughly 9.1% of the sample. The source material was peripheral blood. The source of these receptors is a man younger than 30 with active or convalescent COVID-19.

This clone is a singleton in its sample. This chain connects TRBV2 to TRBJ1-1; D is unclear. Trimming removed 2 bases at V and 3 bases at J, with 7 bases between. The CDR3 totals 13 residues. CDR1 is SNHLY, CDR2 FYNNEI, per germline. CDR3 nucleotides: TGTGCCAGCAGTGAAATACGGGACACTGAAGCTTTCTTT. The encoded protein is CASSEIRDTEAFF. The full variable domain, with the rest looked up from reference TRBV2 and TRBJ1-1, is EPEVTQTPSHQVTQMGQEVILRCVPISNHLYFYWYRQILGQKVEFLVSFYNNEISEKSEIFDDQFSVERPDGSNFTLKIRSTKLEDSAMYFCASSEIRDTEAFFGQGTRLTVV.

The chain carries TRBV6-2 or TRBV6-3 and TRBJ2-3; maybe TRBD2 (6 bases). Trimming stripped 2 bases from V and 1 base from J, with 19 bases between. The length of the CDR3 is 18 residues. Looked up from germline, CDR1 is MNHEY and CDR2 is SVGEGT. Written as DNA, the CDR3 is TGTGCCAGCAGTTACAGGGCCTCGCGGGGTGTGGGCACAGATACGCAGTATTTT. It is translated as CASSYRASRGVGTDTQYF.

The chain couples TRBV2 to TRBJ1-6; D is unresolved. The germline V gene has CDR1 SNHLY and CDR2 FYNNEI. This CDR3 contains 16 residues. Trimming left V 2 bases short and J 7 bases short, with 15 bases between. CDR3 sequence reads: CASSERQADSNSPLHF. CDR3 sequence (DNA): TGTGCCAGCAGTGAAAGACAAGCTGATTCGAATTCACCCCTCCACTTT.

This chain connects TRBV4-1 to TRBJ2-2; the match to TRBD1 covers 7 bases. Germline CDR1 reads MGHRA; CDR2 reads YSYEKL. Trimming took 6 bases from V and 2 from J; bases not matched to a gene: 6. The CDR3 runs 15 residues. CDR3 in amino acids: CASSLQGPNTGELFF. The CDR3 DNA reads TGCGCCAGCAGTCTACAGGGGCCCAACACCGGGGAGCTGTTTTTT.

The chain employs TRBV5-6 and TRBJ2-2, with 12 positions matching TRBD1. The ends lost 4 bases at V and 5 bases at J; junction bases unmatched: 9. CDR3 length: 17 residues. Germline lookup yields CDR1 SGHDT and CDR2 YYEEEE. CDR3 coding DNA: TGTGCCAGCAGCATAGGGACAGGGGGCCACCGGACCGGGGAGCTGTTTTTT. Its translation: CASSIGTGGHRTGELFF.

This clone was seen once. CDR3 sequence reads: CASSLMAPQETQYF. The CDR3 DNA sequence: TGTGCCAGCAGCTTAATGGCTCCACAAGAGACCCAGTACTTC. The chain employs TRBV7-2 and TRBJ2-5; D gene unclear. Per germline, CDR1 SGHTA and CDR2 FQGNSA. Trimming took off 2 bases at V and 2 bases at J, with 9 bases between the two ends. CDR3 length equals 14 residues.

The chain combines TRBV2 with TRBJ2-7; TRBD1 matches 7 bases. V trimming: 2 bases; J trimming: 5 bases; junction bases outside the gene matches: 6. From germline, CDR1 is SNHLY and CDR2 FYNNEI. The length of the CDR3 is 14 residues. CDR3 amino acids: CASSESDRVHEQYF. As DNA, the CDR3 is TGTGCCAGCAGTGAATCTGACAGGGTCCACGAGCAGTACTTC.

This clone was counted only a few times. This sequence joins TRBV4-1 and TRBJ1-5; D remains unclear. CDR1 MGHRA and CDR2 YSYEKL come from the germline V gene. The CDR3 sequence is 13 residues long. V was clipped by 0 bases and J by 6 bases, with 6 bases between them. CDR3 coding DNA: TGCGCCAGCAGCCAAGACAGGCGTCAGCCCCAGCATTTT. Translating gives CASSQDRRQPQHF.

The J gene is TRBJ1-6, the V gene TRBV5-4; D is unresolved. V dropped 4 bases and J dropped 0 bases, with 8 bases sitting between them. CDR3 size: 15 residues. CDR1 and CDR2 from the germline V gene are SGHNT and YYREEE (reference sequence). The CDR3 nucleotides are TGTGCCAGCAGCCCCGGGAACTCCTATAATTCACCCCTCCACTTT. This codes for CASSPGNSYNSPLHF.

The V and J genes are TRBV6-6 and TRBJ2-3; possible D gene TRBD2, 6 bases. Germline CDR1 MNHNY, CDR2 SVGAGI (reference sequence). This CDR3 has 14 residues. CDR3 region: CASSYGGGKDTQYF. CDR3 sequence (DNA): TGTGCATCAAGTTACGGCGGAGGGAAGGATACGCAGTATTTT.

CDR3 region: CASTRGSGYEQYF. As DNA, the CDR3 is TGTGCCAGCACGCGGGGTTCAGGATACGAGCAGTACTTC. This chain connects TRBV6-5 to TRBJ2-7; possibly TRBD2 for D (6 bases). V was cut by 7 bases and J by 4 bases, with 14 bases left in between. The CDR3 consists of 13 residues. Germline V lookup: CDR1 MNHEY, CDR2 SVGAGI.

The chain uses TRBV12-3 or TRBV12-4 and TRBJ1-5; 7 nucleotides agree with TRBD1. The CDR3 contains 13 residues. V trimming: 6 bases; J trimming: 5 bases; junction bases outside the gene matches: 4. This CDR3 is CASRYRGYQPQHF. As DNA, the CDR3 is TGTGCCAGCAGATACAGGGGATATCAGCCCCAGCATTTT.

The chain carries TRBV7-8 and TRBJ2-1; 9 bases fit TRBD2. J was trimmed by 7 bases and V by 4 bases; bases with no gene match: 11. CDR1 and CDR2 from the germline V gene are SGHVS and FQNEAQ. This CDR3 contains 16 residues. CDR3 region: CASSYQSGTSPNEQFF. In DNA form, the CDR3 reads TGTGCCAGCAGCTACCAATCCGGGACTAGCCCGAATGAGCAGTTCTTC.

V is TRBV2 and J is TRBJ1-1, with 9 bases fitting TRBD1. There are 15 residues in the CDR3. J gave up 3 bases and V 6 bases, and 8 bases lay outside the gene matches. Germline CDR1 SNHLY, CDR2 FYNNEI. CDR3 sequence: CASRGDRVAYTEAFF. CDR3 sequence (DNA): TGTGCCAGCAGAGGGGACAGGGTAGCGTACACTGAAGCTTTCTTT.

Points on this clone: Compared with germline, one end of the junction differs, possibly owing to a read error. This chain links TRBV11-2 with TRBJ2-3; D may be TRBD1 (6 bases). The germline V gene encodes CDR1 SGHAT and CDR2 FQNNGV. The CDR3 covers 11 residues. The CDR3 DNA reads as TGTGCCAGCAGCTCGACAGGTACGCAGTATTTT. Its translation is CASSSTGTQYF.

This sequence joins TRBV3-1 (or the pseudogene TRBV3-2) and TRBJ2-7, with TRBD2 as a possible D gene (6 bases). V lost 5 bases, J lost 2 bases, and 16 bases lay in between. Germline V gene lookup returns CDR1 LGHDT and CDR2 YNNKEL (reference sequence). The CDR3 is 15 amino acids. The CDR3 sequence is CASSSRRESAYEQYF. Here the CDR3 DNA reads TGTGCCAGCAGCTCAAGACGGGAGTCCGCCTACGAGCAGTACTTC.

This clone was observed a handful of times. The rearrangement joins TRBV7-8 to TRBJ2-2; 10 bases are shared with TRBD2. The CDR3 is 17 amino acids. CDR1 SGHVS and CDR2 FQNEAQ come from the germline V gene. Trimming at V came to 5 bases and at J to 2 bases, leaving 8 bases not matched to a gene. CDR3: CASSRTPSGSNTGELFF. DNA of the CDR3: TGTGCCAGCAGCCGCACCCCTAGCGGGAGTAACACCGGGGAGCTGTTTTTT.

The chain uses TRBV25-1 and TRBJ2-7, with 7 positions matching TRBD1. Germline V CDR1 and CDR2: MGHDK, SYGVNS. The CDR3 covers 12 residues. V shed 8 bases, J shed 2 bases, and the junction held 3 bases outside the gene matches. In nucleotides, the CDR3 is TGTGCCAGCCTCGACAGGGCCTACGAGCAGTACTTC. Protein: CASLDRAYEQYF.

The rearrangement links TRBV27 to TRBJ2-3; tentatively, D is TRBD1 (5 bases). This CDR3 spans 12 amino acids. CDR1 is MNHEY, CDR2 SMNVEV, per germline (reference sequence). Trimming took 3 bases from V and 8 from J, leaving 9 bases between them. CDR3 protein: CASSFSGSTQYF. Written as DNA, the CDR3 is TGTGCCAGCAGTTTTTCAGGGTCTACGCAGTATTTT.

The chain carries TRBV19 and TRBJ2-1; 8 positions match TRBD2. The ends lost 0 bases at V and 0 bases at J; junction bases unmatched: 4. Germline assignment: CDR1 LNHDA and CDR2 SQIVND (reference sequence). The CDR3 consists of 17 residues. The CDR3 loop reads CASSIDRSGGSYNEQFF. CDR3 DNA: TGTGCCAGTAGTATAGATAGAAGCGGGGGCTCCTACAATGAGCAGTTCTTC.